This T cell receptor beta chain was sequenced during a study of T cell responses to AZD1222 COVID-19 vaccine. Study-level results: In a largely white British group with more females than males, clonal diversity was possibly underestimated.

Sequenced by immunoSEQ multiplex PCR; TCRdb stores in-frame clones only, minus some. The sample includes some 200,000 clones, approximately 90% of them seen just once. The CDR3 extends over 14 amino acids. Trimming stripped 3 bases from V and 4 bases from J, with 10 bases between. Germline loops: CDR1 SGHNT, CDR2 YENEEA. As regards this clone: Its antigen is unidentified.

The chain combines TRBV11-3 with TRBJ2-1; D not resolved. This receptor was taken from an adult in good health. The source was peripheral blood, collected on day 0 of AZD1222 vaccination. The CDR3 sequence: CASSLGETYNEQFF. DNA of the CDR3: TGTGCCAGCAGCTTGGGCGAGACTTACAATGAGCAGTTCTTC.